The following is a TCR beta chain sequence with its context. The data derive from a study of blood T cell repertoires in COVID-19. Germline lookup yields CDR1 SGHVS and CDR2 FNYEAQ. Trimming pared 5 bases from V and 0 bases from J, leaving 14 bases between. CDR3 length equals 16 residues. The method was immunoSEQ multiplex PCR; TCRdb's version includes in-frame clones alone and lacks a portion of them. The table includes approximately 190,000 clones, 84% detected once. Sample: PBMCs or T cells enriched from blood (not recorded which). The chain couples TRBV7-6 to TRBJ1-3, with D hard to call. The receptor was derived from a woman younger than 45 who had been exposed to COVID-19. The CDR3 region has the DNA TGTGCCAGCAGCCCAACCTCTAAGTCCTCTGGAAACACCATATATTTT. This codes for CASSPTSKSSGNTIYF. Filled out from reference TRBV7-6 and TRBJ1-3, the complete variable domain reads GAGVSQSPRYKVTKRGQDVALRCDPISGHVSLYWYRQALGQGPEFLTYFNYEAQQDKSGLPNDRFSAERPEGSISTLTIQRTEQRDSAMYRCASSPTSKSSGNTIYFGEGSWLTVV.